This T cell receptor beta chain comes out of a study of blood T cell repertoires in COVID-19. Study-wide background: The origin of the acute and convalescent COVID-19 samples was the United States, Italy and Spain. T cells, B-cell-depleted T cells, or PBMCs supplied cDNA or gDNA.

In the source study's methods: Amplifying reference gene primers gave estimates of nucleated cell counts. Profiled with immunoSEQ multiplex PCR; TCRdb holds only in-frame clones, not every one. The V and J calls and clone size are taken from that table; D and trimming were inferred from the DNA. This table holds 120,000 or so clones, about four fifths found once. The sequence was obtained from a man in his forties or fifties with active or convalescent COVID-19. Sequenced input: peripheral blood.

The chain's CDR3 is CASSAEVMRTEAFF. In nucleotides, the CDR3 is TGTGCCAGTAGTGCCGAGGTAATGCGCACTGAAGCTTTCTTT. V and J are TRBV19 and TRBJ1-1; D is uncertain. CDR3 size: 14 residues. Looked up from germline, CDR1 is LNHDA and CDR2 is SQIVND (reference sequence). V lost 5 bases to trimming and J lost 4 bases, with 14 bases between them.